The 3 T cell receptor beta chains below come from one sample, sequenced in a study of cytomegalovirus exposure and HLA in healthy donors. The PCR was carried out with 60 Vbeta primers and 13 Jbeta primers. The method was immunoSEQ multiplex PCR; TCRdb's version includes in-frame clones alone and lacks a portion of them. Of 140,000 to 150,000 clones listed, roughly 80% are singletons. The sequenced sample was PBMCs. These receptors all stem from a woman between 40 and 55 years old in good health and CMV-seropositive.

This chain connects TRBV6-5 to TRBJ1-2, with 8 bases matching TRBD1. V lost 5 bases to trimming and J lost 6 bases; unmatched junction nucleotides: 5. The CDR3 has 13 residues. The V gene's germline CDR1 is MNHEY and CDR2 SVGAGI. CDR3 nucleotides: TGTGCCAGCAGTACAGGACAGGGCAATGGCTACACCTTC. Translating it yields CASSTGQGNGYTF.

The genes are TRBV27 and TRBJ2-3, with TRBD2 identical over 8 bases. The CDR3 is made up of 15 amino acids. Germline-derived CDR1 and CDR2 are MNHEY and SMNVEV (reference sequence). Trimming removed 8 bases from V and 1 base from J; junction bases left unmatched: 8. The CDR3 DNA reads TGTGCCAGCGGCGGACTAGCTGGTGGCACAGATACGCAGTATTTT. Encoded protein: CASGGLAGGTDTQYF.

This clone was seen a handful of times. The CDR3 coding sequence is TGTGCCTGGGGGGGCTTGGGCATGAACACTGAAGCTTTCTTT. This sequence encodes CAWGGLGMNTEAFF. The chain links TRBV30 to TRBJ1-1; D might be TRBD1 (6 bases). Germline assignment: CDR1 GTSNPN and CDR2 SVGIG (reference sequence). This CDR3 contains 14 residues. The V and J ends lost 5 bases and 0 bases respectively, with 13 bases between them.